This T cell receptor beta chain was sequenced for a study of blood T cells in healthy people across ages. The wider study: Template switching picked up about one barcoded beta molecule for each two T cells.

Together with a sample-barcoded 5' primer, a J-beta primer mix was included in a second PCR lasting roughly 6 to 12 cycles. MiXCR, applied by TCRdb to the 5' RACE reads, yields one record per CDR3 protein. The sample records over 700,000 distinct CDR3 sequences, 25% being singletons. The sample also formed part of further work on T cells of mothers and their children. This second study notes: Reads obtained per mother exceeded 8.5 million TCR beta CDR3 reads, with 3 million to 3.5 million obtained per child.

The specimen was blood. The clonotype originates from a boy aged 5-17 years in good health.

The CDR3 reads CASSPLAGTGTDTQYF. In DNA form, the CDR3 reads TGTGCCAGCTCACCACTAGCCGGGACAGGCACAGATACGCAGTATTTT. This rearrangement joins TRBV18 to TRBJ2-3, with 7 bases matching TRBD1. The V and J ends lost 1 base and 1 base, in that order; junction bases with no gene match: 5. The CDR3 runs 16 residues. Germline V gene data show CDR1 as KGHSH and CDR2 as LQKENI.